This is a list of T cell receptor beta chains from one sample in a study of vaccination effects on CD4 cells after COVID-19. Sequencing used immunoSEQ multiplex PCR; TCRdb keeps in-frame clones, though not all of them. The repertoire has 45,000 to 55,000 clones, less than 85% of them found once; the top ten carry 6.5% to 7.5%. No cognate antigen is known for these TCRs. The sequences come from CD4+ T cells from PBMCs cultured without peptide, collected after COVID-19 vaccination. The receptors stem from a human donor who received a COVID-19 vaccine. Each CDR3 is given with its conserved first and last residue. D genes are given only for firm matches. Clone size is shown for a subset of rows, as once, few, many or a class of expanded clone.

D gene	V gene	J gene	clone size	CDR3 DNA	CDR3 protein
.	TRBV19	TRBJ1-1	.	TGTGCCAGTAGCGATTATACCACCACTGAAGCTTTCTTT	CASSDYTTTEAFF
.	TRBV5-1	TRBJ2-4	.	TGCGCCAGCAGCCTTGACGGCGAAAACATTCAGTACTTC	CASSLDGENIQYF
.	TRBV4-1	TRBJ1-6	.	TGCGCCAGCAGCCAAGATCTTCTCCAGGGACCACAATATAATTCACCCCTCCACTTT	CASSQDLLQGPQYNSPLHF
.	TRBV6-6	TRBJ2-6	.	TGTGCCAGCAGTCCGACGGGGGGCCCAGTCTCTGGGGCCAACGTCCTGACTTTC	CASSPTGGPVSGANVLTF
TRBD2	TRBV7-9	TRBJ2-2	.	TGTGCCAGCAGCTCTTATAGCGGGAGGTCCAACACCGGGGAGCTGTTTTTT	CASSSYSGRSNTGELFF
.	TRBV15	TRBJ1-2	.	TGTGCCACCAGCAGAGATGCGGGAGGCTACACCTTC	CATSRDAGGYTF
TRBD2	TRBV27	TRBJ2-3	.	TGTGCCAGCACACGTGCTAGCGGGAGCACAGATACGCAGTATTTT	CASTRASGSTDTQYF
TRBD2	TRBV5-1	TRBJ2-3	.	TGCGCCAGCAGCTTGGGTAGCGGGGGCCATGATAGCACAGATACGCAGTATTTT	CASSLGSGGHDSTDTQYF
.	TRBV7-6	TRBJ2-7	.	TGTGCCAGCAGCTTAGATGCAGCCTACGAGCAGTACTTC	CASSLDAAYEQYF
.	TRBV29-1	TRBJ1-1	.	TGCAGCGCCCAAGGGATGGGGAACACTGAAGCTTTCTTT	CSAQGMGNTEAFF
.	TRBV27	TRBJ1-5	.	TGTGCCAGCAGTCCCAGACAGGAGAGAAGTGGCAATCAGCCCCAGCATTTT	CASSPRQERSGNQPQHF
TRBD1	TRBV6-6	TRBJ1-4	.	TGTGCCAGCAGTTACCCCGGACAGGCTATTGAAAAACTGTTTTTT	CASSYPGQAIEKLFF
TRBD2	TRBV5-1	TRBJ2-1	.	TGCGCCAGCAGCCCGACCGGGAGGGCCCCCCATGAGCAGTTCTTC	CASSPTGRAPHEQFF
.	TRBV5-4	TRBJ2-7	.	TGTGCCAGCAGCTCCGGGACCGCCTACGAGCAGTACTTC	CASSSGTAYEQYF
TRBD1	TRBV19	TRBJ1-1	.	TGTGCCAGTAGTCCTCGGACAGGAGGAGCTTTCTTT	CASSPRTGGAFF
TRBD1	TRBV29-1	TRBJ1-5	.	TGCAGCGTGGGACAGGGGAGCGGTCAGCCCCAGCATTTT	CSVGQGSGQPQHF
.	TRBV6-5	TRBJ2-1	once	TGTGCCAGCAGTTACGGCCCCTTCCCCTACAATGAGCAGTTCTTC	CASSYGPFPYNEQFF
.	TRBV6-5	TRBJ2-1	.	TGTGCCAGCAGTTTTCGGGAGTACAATGAGCAGTTCTTC	CASSFREYNEQFF
TRBD2	TRBV6-5	TRBJ2-7	once	TGTGCCAGCAGCCAACTAGCGGGACGCTACGAGCAGTACTTC	CASSQLAGRYEQYF
.	TRBV30	TRBJ1-2	.	TGTGCCTGGACCTTCGGAGGGACTGGCTACACCTTC	CAWTFGGTGYTF
TRBD2	TRBV11-3	TRBJ2-1	.	TGTGCCAGCAGCCCTTCTAGCGGAGCTTACAATGAGCAGTTCTTC	CASSPSSGAYNEQFF
.	TRBV25-1	TRBJ1-6	.	TGTGCCAGCCGGGACACCTATAATTCACCCCTCCACTTT	CASRDTYNSPLHF
.	TRBV7-2	TRBJ2-5	.	TGTGCCAGCAGTCGAGGGGGATTTGGGGAGACCCAGTACTTC	CASSRGGFGETQYF
TRBD2	TRBV5-1	TRBJ2-7	.	TGCGCCAGCAGCTTGGAGGCGAGCGGGAGGGCCTACGAGCAGTACTTC	CASSLEASGRAYEQYF
TRBD1	TRBV9	TRBJ1-2	.	TGTGCCAGCAGCGTAGAAAGGACAGGGCATGGCTACACCTTC	CASSVERTGHGYTF
.	TRBV10-3	TRBJ1-4	few	TGTGCCATCAGTGAGTCAGGGGTTCCTAATGAAAAACTGTTTTTT	CAISESGVPNEKLFF
TRBD1	TRBV19	TRBJ1-2	.	TGTGCCAGTAGTTGGGACAGGGCCTCCAACTATGGCTACACCTTC	CASSWDRASNYGYTF
TRBD1	TRBV29-1	TRBJ2-5	.	TGCAGCGCAAAAACAGGGGGCCAAGAGACCCAGTACTTC	CSAKTGGQETQYF
.	TRBV11-2	TRBJ1-5	.	TGTGCCAGCAGCTTATCGCAGAGCAATCAGCCCCAGCATTTT	CASSLSQSNQPQHF
.	TRBV3-1/TRBV3-2	TRBJ2-1	few	TGTGCCAGCAGCCAAGGACAGGTTTACAATGAGCAGTTCTTC	CASSQGQVYNEQFF
.	TRBV18	TRBJ2-1	.	TGTGCCAGCTCACCTCTGAAGGGGAATGAGCAGTTCTTC	CASSPLKGNEQFF
TRBD2	TRBV7-8	TRBJ2-2	.	TGTGCCAGCAGCTTCGGGGGGGCCATCACCGGGGAGCTGTTTTTT	CASSFGGAITGELFF
.	TRBV19	TRBJ1-1	.	TGTGCCAGTAGACTCAGATCTCCTTTTCTTACTGAAGCTTTCTTT	CASRLRSPFLTEAFF
.	TRBV27	TRBJ1-2	.	TGTGCCAGCAGTTTATCGGCCGGGCCCTATGGCTACACCTTC	CASSLSAGPYGYTF
.	TRBV19	TRBJ1-5	once	TGTGCCAGTAGTATAAGATATCAGGGTCAGCCCCAGCATTTT	CASSIRYQGQPQHF
TRBD2	TRBV3-1/TRBV3-2	TRBJ2-1	.	TGTGCCAGCAGCCAAGCGGGGGGGCCCCACAATGAGCAGTTCTTC	CASSQAGGPHNEQFF
.	TRBV5-1	TRBJ2-1	few	TGCGCCAGCAGCTTTACAGGGCGCTCCCCCGGAGAGCAGTTCTTC	CASSFTGRSPGEQFF
TRBD2	TRBV6-5	TRBJ2-2	.	TGTGCCAGCCGGACTAGATCGCTCTCCGGGGAGCTGTTTTTT	CASRTRSLSGELFF
TRBD2	TRBV4-1	TRBJ2-1	once	TGCGCCAGCAGCCATCCTGGCGGGGGGGTAAAACATGAGCAGTTCTTC	CASSHPGGGVKHEQFF
.	TRBV6-1	TRBJ1-6	.	TGTGCCAGCAGTGAAGCGCTGAGCTCCTATAATTCACCCCTCCACTTT	CASSEALSSYNSPLHF